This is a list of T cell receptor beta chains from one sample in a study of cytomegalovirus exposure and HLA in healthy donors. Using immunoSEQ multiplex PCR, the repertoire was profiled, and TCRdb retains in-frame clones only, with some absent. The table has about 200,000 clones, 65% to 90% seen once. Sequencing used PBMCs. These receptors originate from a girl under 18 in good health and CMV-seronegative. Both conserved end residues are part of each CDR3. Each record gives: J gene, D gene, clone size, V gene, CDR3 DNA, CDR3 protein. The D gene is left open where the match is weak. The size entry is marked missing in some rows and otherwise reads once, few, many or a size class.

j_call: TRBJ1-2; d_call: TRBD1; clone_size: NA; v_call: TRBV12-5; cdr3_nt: TGTGCTAGTGGTTTCAAGGAACCGGGACAGGGACATGGCTACACCTTC; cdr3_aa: CASGFKEPGQGHGYTF
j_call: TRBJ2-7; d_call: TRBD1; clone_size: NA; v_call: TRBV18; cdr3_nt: TGTGCCAGCTCCCCCGACAGGGTCTCCTACGAGCAGTACTTC; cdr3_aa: CASSPDRVSYEQYF
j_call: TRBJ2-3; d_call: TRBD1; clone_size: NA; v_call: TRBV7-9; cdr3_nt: TGTGCCAGCAGCTCGGGGACAGGAGATTCCGATACGCAGTATTTT; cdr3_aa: CASSSGTGDSDTQYF
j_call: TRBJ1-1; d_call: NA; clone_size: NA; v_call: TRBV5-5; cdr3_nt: TGTGCCAGCAGCTTGGCCGTATCCGTGAACACTGAAGCTTTCTTT; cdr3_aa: CASSLAVSVNTEAFF
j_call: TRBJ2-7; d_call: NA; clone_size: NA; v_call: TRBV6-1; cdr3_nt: TGTGCCAGCAGTAAAAGGGGTCAGTGGCCCTACGAGCAGTACTTC; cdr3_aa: CASSKRGQWPYEQYF
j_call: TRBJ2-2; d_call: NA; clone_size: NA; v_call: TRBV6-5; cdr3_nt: TGTGCCAGCAGAAGGGGCGCCACCGGGGAGCTGTTTTTT; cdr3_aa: CASRRGATGELFF
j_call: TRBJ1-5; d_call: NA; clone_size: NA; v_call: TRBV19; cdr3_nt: TGTGCCAGTAGGGGGTCAGGGTCGGGTCAGCCCCAGCATTTT; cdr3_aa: CASRGSGSGQPQHF
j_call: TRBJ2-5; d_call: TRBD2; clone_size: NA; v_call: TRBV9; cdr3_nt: TGTGCCAGCAGCGTAGCTCGCAGGGAGGGGACCCAGTACTTC; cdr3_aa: CASSVARREGTQYF
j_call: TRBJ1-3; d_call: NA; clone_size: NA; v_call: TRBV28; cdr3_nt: TGTGCCAGCAGTCGTGGGGGGAACTCTGGAAACACCATATATTTT; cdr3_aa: CASSRGGNSGNTIYF
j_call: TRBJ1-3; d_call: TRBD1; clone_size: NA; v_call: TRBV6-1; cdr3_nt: TGTGCCAGCAGTGGGAGACAGGGCCCCTCTGGAAACACCATATATTTT; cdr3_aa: CASSGRQGPSGNTIYF
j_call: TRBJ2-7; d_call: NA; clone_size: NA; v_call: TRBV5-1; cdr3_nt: TGCGCCAGCAGCTTGCAAGCTAGCATTTCCTACGAGCAGTACTTC; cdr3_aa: CASSLQASISYEQYF
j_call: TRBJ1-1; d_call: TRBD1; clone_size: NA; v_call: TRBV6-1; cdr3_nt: TGTGCCAGCAGCAACAGGGGTGGAACTGAAGCTTTCTTT; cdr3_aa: CASSNRGGTEAFF
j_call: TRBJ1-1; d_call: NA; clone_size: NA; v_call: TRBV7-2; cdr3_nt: TGTGCCAGCAGCTTTCTGGCCGAAGCTTTCTTT; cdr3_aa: CASSFLAEAFF
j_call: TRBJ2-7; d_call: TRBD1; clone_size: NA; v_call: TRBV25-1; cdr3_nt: TGTGCCAGCAGTGGTACGACAGGGGGCTACGAGCAGTACTTC; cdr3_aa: CASSGTTGGYEQYF
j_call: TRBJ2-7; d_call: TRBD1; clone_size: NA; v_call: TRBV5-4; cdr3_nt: TGTGCCAGCAGCCCCGCACTCAGGGGGAACGAGCAGTACTTC; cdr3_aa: CASSPALRGNEQYF
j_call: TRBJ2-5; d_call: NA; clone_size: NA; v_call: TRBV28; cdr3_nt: TGTGCCAGCAGTTTAAGGGGGGAGACCCAGTACTTC; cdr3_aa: CASSLRGETQYF
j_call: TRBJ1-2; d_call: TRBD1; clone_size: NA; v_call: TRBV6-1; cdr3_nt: TGTGCCAGCAGTCCCCAAGGGGGACAGGGGTATGGCTACACCTTC; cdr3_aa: CASSPQGGQGYGYTF
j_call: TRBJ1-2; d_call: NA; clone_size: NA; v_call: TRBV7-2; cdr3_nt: TGTGCCAGCACCCCCGGGACACCGAAGCTAAGGGGCTACACCTTC; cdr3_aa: CASTPGTPKLRGYTF
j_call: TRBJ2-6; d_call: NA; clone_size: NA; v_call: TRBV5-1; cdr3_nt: TGCGCCAGCAGTTTGAGCAGGGCTGGGGCCAACGTCCTGACTTTC; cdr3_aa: CASSLSRAGANVLTF
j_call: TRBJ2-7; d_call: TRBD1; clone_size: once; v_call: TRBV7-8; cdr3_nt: TGTGCCAGCAGCTTACCCGGACAGGGCTACGAGCAGTACTTC; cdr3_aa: CASSLPGQGYEQYF
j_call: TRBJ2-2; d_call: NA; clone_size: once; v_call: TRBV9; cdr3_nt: TGTGCCAGCAGCGCGCGACCTGGCGGCAGGGGCCATTACACCGGGGAGCTGTTTTTT; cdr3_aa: CASSARPGGRGHYTGELFF
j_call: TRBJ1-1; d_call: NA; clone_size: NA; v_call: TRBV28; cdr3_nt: TGTGCCAGCTTTGAGGGGGAGACTGAAGCTTTCTTT; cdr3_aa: CASFEGETEAFF
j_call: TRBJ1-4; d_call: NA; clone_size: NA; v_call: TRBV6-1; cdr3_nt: TGTGCCAGCAGTGAGCTATATGACAGTACTAATGAAAAACTGTTTTTT; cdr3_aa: CASSELYDSTNEKLFF
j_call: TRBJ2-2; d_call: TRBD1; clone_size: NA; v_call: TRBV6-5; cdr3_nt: TGTGCCAGCAGCCCCACAGGGGGCAGTACCGGGGAGCTGTTTTTT; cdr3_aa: CASSPTGGSTGELFF
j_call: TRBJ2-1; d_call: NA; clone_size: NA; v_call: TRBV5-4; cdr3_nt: TGTGCCAGCAGCTTGGGAGGGCAAGCCGGCAATGAGCAGTTCTTC; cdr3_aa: CASSLGGQAGNEQFF
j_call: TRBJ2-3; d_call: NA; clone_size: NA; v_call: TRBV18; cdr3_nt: TGTGCCAGCTCACCACAAACGGGGGTTGTCACAGATACGCAGTATTTT; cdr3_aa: CASSPQTGVVTDTQYF
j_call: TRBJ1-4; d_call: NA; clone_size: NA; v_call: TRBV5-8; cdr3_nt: TGTGCCAGCAGCCGTCGGGGTTCGACTAATGAAAAACTGTTTTTT; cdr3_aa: CASSRRGSTNEKLFF
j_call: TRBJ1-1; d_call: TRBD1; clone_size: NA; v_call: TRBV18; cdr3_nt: TGTGCCAGCTCACAACTGGGGACAGTGAACACTGAAGCTTTCTTT; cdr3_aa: CASSQLGTVNTEAFF